Each of the 12 T cell receptor beta chains below was sequenced from the same sample in a study of blood T cell repertoires in COVID-19. Clones were read by immunoSEQ multiplex PCR, and TCRdb kept only the in-frame ones, dropping some. Found here are 30,000 to 35,000 clones, roughly 92% of them singletons; the top ten hold 5.2%. Sequences were obtained from peripheral blood. The origin of the receptors is a human donor in a cohort sampled during active COVID-19.

The chain carries TRBV4-1 and TRBJ2-7; D is undetermined. From germline, CDR1 is MGHRA and CDR2 YSYEKL. This CDR3 spans 14 amino acids. V lost 3 bases to trimming and J lost 0 bases, with 9 bases between them. The CDR3 is CASSHVSHSYEQYF. In DNA form, the CDR3 reads TGCGCCAGCAGCCACGTGAGTCACTCCTACGAGCAGTACTTC.

J is TRBJ1-4 and V is TRBV6-1; D uncertain. The CDR3 runs 15 residues. The V end was cut by 0 bases, the J end by 0 bases, with 5 bases between. Germline loops: CDR1 MNHNS, CDR2 SASEGT. The CDR3 DNA reads as TGTGCCAGCAGTGAAGCGCAGACAACTAATGAAAAACTGTTTTTT. Translated: CASSEAQTTNEKLFF.

The rearrangement links TRBV7-9 to TRBJ2-7; a weak D match, TRBD1 (6 bases). The germline V gene has CDR1 SEHNR and CDR2 FQNEAQ (reference sequence). This CDR3 spans 14 amino acids. The V end lost 5 bases, the J end lost 2 bases, and 13 bases lay between the germline ends. The CDR3 DNA is TGTGCCAGCAGCCCCGGGACACCAACCTACGAGCAGTACTTC. Protein product: CASSPGTPTYEQYF.

The chain couples TRBV19 to TRBJ2-1, with D possibly TRBD2 on 6 matching bases. Trimming removed 0 bases at V and 5 bases at J, with 11 bases between. Germline assignment: CDR1 LNHDA and CDR2 SQIVND (reference sequence). The CDR3 has 15 amino acids. In nucleotides, the CDR3 is TGTGCCAGTAGTATAGAGGGACTGCCTAACAATGAGCAGTTCTTC. Translating gives CASSIEGLPNNEQFF.

J is TRBJ2-1 and V is TRBV6-2 or TRBV6-3; no definite D call. The germline V gene encodes CDR1 MNHEY and CDR2 SVGEGT. The CDR3 runs 12 residues. V was trimmed by 2 bases and J by 9 bases, leaving 8 bases between them. The CDR3 region is CASSYGQTEQFF. As DNA, the CDR3 is TGTGCCAGCAGTTACGGGCAGACTGAGCAGTTCTTC.

V usage is TRBV4-1 and J usage is TRBJ2-3; a possible D gene is TRBD1 (5 bases). Per the germline V gene, CDR1 is MGHRA and CDR2 is YSYEKL. Trimming left V 7 bases short and J 0 bases short, with 17 bases between. The CDR3 is made up of 16 amino acids. In DNA form, the CDR3 reads TGCGCCAGCACCTCGGTAGGACATCCTAGCACAGATACGCAGTATTTT. Amino acids: CASTSVGHPSTDTQYF.

J is TRBJ2-1 and V is TRBV12-5; D possibly corresponds to TRBD2 (6 bases). The CDR3 length is 14 residues. Germline V gene lookup returns CDR1 LGHNT and CDR2 FRNRAP. With 2 bases removed from V and 8 bases from J, the gap between germline ends came to 13 bases. As DNA, the CDR3 is TGTGCTAGTGGTTTGCAACTAGCTGAGGATGAGCAGTTCTTC. This encodes CASGLQLAEDEQFF.

The rearrangement joins TRBV19 to TRBJ1-5; 8 positions match TRBD1. The junction had 9 bases not matched to a gene; V was cut back by 4 bases and J by 4 bases. The CDR3 covers 16 residues. Per germline, CDR1 LNHDA and CDR2 SQIVND (reference sequence). The CDR3 loop reads CASSSQGATWNQPQHF. The CDR3 coding sequence is TGTGCCAGTAGTAGCCAGGGGGCAACGTGGAATCAGCCCCAGCATTTT.

V usage is TRBV28 and J usage is TRBJ2-1; 8 bases map to TRBD2. CDR3 size: 14 residues. The V segment lost 3 bases and the J segment 7 bases; nucleotides outside the gene matches: 5. The germline V gene has CDR1 MDHEN and CDR2 SYDVKM. The CDR3 here is CASSFLRGENEQFF. CDR3 bases: TGTGCCAGCAGTTTCTTGCGGGGGGAGAATGAGCAGTTCTTC.

The gene calls are TRBV30 and TRBJ2-1, with TRBD2 identical over 10 bases. Per germline, CDR1 GTSNPN and CDR2 SVGIG (reference sequence). The CDR3 consists of 16 residues. The trim removed 3 bases at V and 5 bases at J, leaving 10 bases unmatched. The CDR3 is CAWSALSGGNHNEQFF. DNA for the CDR3: TGTGCCTGGAGCGCCCTTAGCGGGGGGAACCACAATGAGCAGTTCTTC.

V usage is TRBV12-1 and J usage is TRBJ2-7; the table's TRBD2 call for D was not verified on the DNA. TRBV12-1 is deemed a pseudogene. The CDR3 extends over 13 amino acids. CDR3 in amino acids: CASSLVEYYEQYF. The CDR3 DNA is TGTGCCAGCAGCCTCGTAGAGTACTACGAGCAGTACTTC.

The gene calls are TRBV24-1 and TRBJ1-1; 7 bases are a match to TRBD1. CDR1 is KGHDR, CDR2 SFDVKD, per germline. The V segment lost 7 bases and the J segment 1 base; nucleotides outside the gene matches: 2. This CDR3 is 13 amino acids long. The CDR3 loop reads CATRRTGNTEAFF. CDR3 nucleotide sequence: TGTGCCACCAGAAGGACAGGGAACACTGAAGCTTTCTTT.